This T cell receptor (beta chain) emerged from a study of beta chain features in type 1 diabetes. Losses at the gene ends were 0 bases for V and 6 bases for J; bases not matched to a gene: 10. Germline lookup yields CDR1 SGDLS and CDR2 YYNGEE. This CDR3 has 17 amino acids. Reverse transcribing all isolated RNA meant expressed TCRB transcripts were sequenced. Produced via immunoSEQ multiplex PCR; TCRdb's table is partial and in-frame only. The repertoire has 130,000 or so clones, 9.5% to 10% of them found once; the top ten carry 0.65%. Material: central memory CD4+ T cells from blood. This chain connects TRBV9 to TRBJ2-1; TRBD2 agrees at 9 bases. This TCR was recovered from a woman aged 35 to 49 in good health. DNA of the CDR3: TGTGCCAGCAGCGTAGTGTCGGGAGCGGGGGGTATCAATGAGCAGTTCTTC. Translated, it gives CASSVVSGAGGINEQFF.